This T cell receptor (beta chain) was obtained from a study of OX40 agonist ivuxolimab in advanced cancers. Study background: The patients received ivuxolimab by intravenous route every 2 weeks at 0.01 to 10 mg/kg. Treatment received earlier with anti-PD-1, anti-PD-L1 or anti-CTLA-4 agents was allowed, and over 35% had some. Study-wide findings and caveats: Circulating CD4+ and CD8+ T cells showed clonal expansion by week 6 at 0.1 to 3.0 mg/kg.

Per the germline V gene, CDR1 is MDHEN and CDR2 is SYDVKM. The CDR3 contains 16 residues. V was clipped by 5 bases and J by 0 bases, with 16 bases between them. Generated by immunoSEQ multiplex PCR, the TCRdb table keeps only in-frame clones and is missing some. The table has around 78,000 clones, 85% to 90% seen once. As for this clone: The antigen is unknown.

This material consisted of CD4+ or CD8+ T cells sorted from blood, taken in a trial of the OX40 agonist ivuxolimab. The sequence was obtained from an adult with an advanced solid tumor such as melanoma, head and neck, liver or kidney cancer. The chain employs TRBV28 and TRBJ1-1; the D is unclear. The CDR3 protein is CASSPRRYLMNTEAFF. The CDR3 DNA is TGTGCCAGCAGTCCCCGCCGGTATCTCATGAACACTGAAGCTTTCTTT.